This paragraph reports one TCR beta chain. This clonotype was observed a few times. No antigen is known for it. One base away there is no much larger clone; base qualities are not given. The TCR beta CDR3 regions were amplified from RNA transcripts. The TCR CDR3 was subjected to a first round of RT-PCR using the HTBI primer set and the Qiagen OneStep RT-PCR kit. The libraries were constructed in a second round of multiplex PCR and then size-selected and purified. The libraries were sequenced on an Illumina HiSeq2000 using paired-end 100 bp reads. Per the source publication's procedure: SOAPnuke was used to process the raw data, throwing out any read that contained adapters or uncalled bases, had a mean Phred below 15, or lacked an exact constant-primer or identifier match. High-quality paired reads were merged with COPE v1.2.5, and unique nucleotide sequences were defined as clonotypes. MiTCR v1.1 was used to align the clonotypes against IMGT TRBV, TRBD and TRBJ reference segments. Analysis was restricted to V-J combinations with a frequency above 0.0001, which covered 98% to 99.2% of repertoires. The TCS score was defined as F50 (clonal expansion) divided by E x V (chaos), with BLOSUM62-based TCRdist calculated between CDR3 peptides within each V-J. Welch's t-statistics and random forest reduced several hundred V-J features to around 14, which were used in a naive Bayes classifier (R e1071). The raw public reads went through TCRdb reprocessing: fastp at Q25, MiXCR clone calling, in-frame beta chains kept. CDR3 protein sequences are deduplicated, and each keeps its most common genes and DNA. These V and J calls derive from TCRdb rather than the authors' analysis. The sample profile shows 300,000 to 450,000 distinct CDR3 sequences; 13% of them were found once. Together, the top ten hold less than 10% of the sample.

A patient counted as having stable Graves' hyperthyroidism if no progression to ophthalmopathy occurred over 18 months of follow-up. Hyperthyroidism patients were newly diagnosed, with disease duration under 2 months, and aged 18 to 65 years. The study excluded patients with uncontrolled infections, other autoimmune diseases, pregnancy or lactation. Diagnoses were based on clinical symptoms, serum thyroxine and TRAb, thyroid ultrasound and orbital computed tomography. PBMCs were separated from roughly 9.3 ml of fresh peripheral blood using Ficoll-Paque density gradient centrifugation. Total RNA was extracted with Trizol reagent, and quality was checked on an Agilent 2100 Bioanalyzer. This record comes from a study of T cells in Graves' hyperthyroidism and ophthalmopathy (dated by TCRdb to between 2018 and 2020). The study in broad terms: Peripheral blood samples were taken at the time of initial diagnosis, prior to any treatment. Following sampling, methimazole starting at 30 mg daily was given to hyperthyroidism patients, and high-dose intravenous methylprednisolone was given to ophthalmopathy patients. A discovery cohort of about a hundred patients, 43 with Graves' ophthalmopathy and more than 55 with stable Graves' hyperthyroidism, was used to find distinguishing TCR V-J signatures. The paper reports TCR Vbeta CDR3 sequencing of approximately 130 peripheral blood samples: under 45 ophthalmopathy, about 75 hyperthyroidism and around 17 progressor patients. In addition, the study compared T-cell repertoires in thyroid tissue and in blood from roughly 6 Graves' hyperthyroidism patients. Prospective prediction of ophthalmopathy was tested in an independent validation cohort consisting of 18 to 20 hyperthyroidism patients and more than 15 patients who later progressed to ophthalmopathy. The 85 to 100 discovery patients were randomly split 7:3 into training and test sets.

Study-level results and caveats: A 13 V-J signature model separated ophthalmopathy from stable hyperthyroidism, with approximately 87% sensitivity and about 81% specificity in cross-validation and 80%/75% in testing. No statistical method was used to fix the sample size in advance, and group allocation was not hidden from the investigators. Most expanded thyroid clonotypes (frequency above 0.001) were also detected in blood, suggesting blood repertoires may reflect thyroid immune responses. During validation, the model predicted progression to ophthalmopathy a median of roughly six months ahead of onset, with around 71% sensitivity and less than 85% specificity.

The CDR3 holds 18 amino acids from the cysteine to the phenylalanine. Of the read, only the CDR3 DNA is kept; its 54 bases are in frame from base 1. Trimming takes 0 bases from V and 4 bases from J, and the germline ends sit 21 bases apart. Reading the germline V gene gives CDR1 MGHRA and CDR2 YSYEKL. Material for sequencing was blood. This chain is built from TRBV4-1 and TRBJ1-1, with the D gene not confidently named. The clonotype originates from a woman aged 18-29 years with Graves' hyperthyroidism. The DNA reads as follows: TGCGCCAGCAGCCAAGATCGGGCAGGTAATATCAGGACCACTGAAGCTTTCTTT. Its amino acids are CASSQDRAGNIRTTEAFF.